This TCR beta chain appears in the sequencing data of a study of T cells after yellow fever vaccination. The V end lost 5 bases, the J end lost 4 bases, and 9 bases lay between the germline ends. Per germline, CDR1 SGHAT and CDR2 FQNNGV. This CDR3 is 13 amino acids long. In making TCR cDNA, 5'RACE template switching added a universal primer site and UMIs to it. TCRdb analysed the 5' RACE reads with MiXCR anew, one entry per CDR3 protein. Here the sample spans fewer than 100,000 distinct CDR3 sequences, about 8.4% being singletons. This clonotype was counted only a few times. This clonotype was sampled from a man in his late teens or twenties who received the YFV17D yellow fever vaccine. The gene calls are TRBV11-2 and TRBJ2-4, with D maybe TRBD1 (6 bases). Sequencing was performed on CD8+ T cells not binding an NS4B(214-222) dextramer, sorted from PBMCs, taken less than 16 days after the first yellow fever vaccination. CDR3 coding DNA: TGTGCCAGCAGCGCCGGACAGAAAAACATTCAGTACTTC. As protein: CASSAGQKNIQYF.